The 11 T cell receptor beta chains in this list originate from one sample, sequenced in a study of vaccination effects on CD4 cells after COVID-19. Ahead of sequencing, the ViraFEST assay grew antigen-specific CD4+ T cells using viral peptide pools. Following 10 days of culture, CD4+ T cells were isolated. Participants were given two doses of BNT162b2 or mRNA-1273 vaccine. No antigen has been identified for these receptors. Here immunoSEQ multiplex PCR was the method, and the copy in TCRdb shows in-frame clones only, minus some. The table includes 25,000 to 40,000 clones, around 82% detected once. Sequencing was performed on CD4+ T cells from PBMCs cultured with HCoV-NL63 spike peptides, taken after COVID-19 vaccination. Receptor source: a human donor who received a COVID-19 vaccine. Some clones in this sample may be carry-over from other donors' samples.

This chain connects TRBV7-2 to TRBJ1-4, with D hard to call. The CDR3 runs 13 residues. The germline V gene has CDR1 SGHTA and CDR2 FQGNSA. Trimming cost V 3 bases and J 10 bases, with 12 bases left between them. The CDR3 DNA sequence: TGTGCCAGCAGCTTGGCAGGCTTTGGAAAACTGTTTTTT. It is translated as CASSLAGFGKLFF. The entire variable domain, with the rest obtained from reference TRBV7-2 and TRBJ1-4, is as follows: GAGVSQSPSNKVTEKGKDVELRCDPISGHTALYWYRQSLGQGLEFLIYFQGNSAPDKSGLPSDRFSAERTGGSVSTLTIQRTQQEDSAVYLCASSLAGFGKLFFGSGTQLSVL.

The V and J genes are TRBV11-2 and TRBJ2-5, with D perhaps assigned TRBD1 or TRBD2 (5 bases each). The CDR3 has 14 residues. Trimming pared 1 base from V and 7 bases from J, leaving 13 bases between. The germline V gene encodes CDR1 SGHAT and CDR2 FQNNGV. This CDR3 reads CASSLGSVGGTQYF. CDR3 sequence (DNA): TGTGCCAGCAGCTTAGGTTCGGTTGGGGGGACCCAGTACTTC.

The V call is TRBV6-6, the J call TRBJ1-3; TRBD1 is a possible D gene (5 bases). The CDR3 sequence is 15 residues long. V lost 6 bases, J lost 0 bases, and 12 bases lay in between. Looked up from germline, CDR1 is MNHNY and CDR2 is SVGAGI (reference sequence). CDR3 region: CASRPGTRSGNTIYF. The CDR3 bases are TGTGCCAGCAGACCCGGGACCCGCTCTGGAAACACCATATATTTT.

The genes are TRBV25-1 and TRBJ1-4; 9 bases line up with TRBD1. The CDR3 spans 15 residues. The trim removed 4 bases at V and 5 bases at J, leaving 5 bases unmatched. Germline V gene sequence: CDR1 MGHDK, CDR2 SYGVNS. CDR3 in DNA: TGTGCCAGCAGTGTAACCGGGACAGGGAATGAAAAACTGTTTTTT. Translating it yields CASSVTGTGNEKLFF.

This clone was counted between two and nine times. This chain links TRBV11-2 with TRBJ2-7; 7 positions agree with TRBD1. The CDR3 extends over 14 amino acids. V was pared by 4 bases and J by 1 base, with 4 bases of the junction left unmatched. The germline V gene has CDR1 SGHAT and CDR2 FQNNGV. The CDR3 loop reads CASSYRDSSYEQYV. CDR3 nucleotides: TGTGCCAGCAGCTACCGGGACAGTTCCTACGAGCAGTACGTC.

The J gene is TRBJ2-5, the V gene TRBV14; possibly TRBD2 for D (5 bases). V dropped 0 bases and J dropped 0 bases, with 32 bases sitting between them. This CDR3 spans 23 amino acids. The V gene's germline CDR1 is SGHDN and CDR2 FVKESK. As DNA, the CDR3 is TGTGCCAGCAGCCAAGAAAGGTTGCGAGGAACGGGGTGGTCTGGCCGGTACCAAGAGACCCAGTACTTC. Protein sequence: CASSQERLRGTGWSGRYQETQYF.

The genes are TRBV30 and TRBJ1-6; D is unresolved. This CDR3 comprises 14 residues. V was shortened by 1 base and J by 5 bases, with 9 bases between the two germline ends. CDR1 is GTSNPN, CDR2 SVGIG, per germline (reference sequence). CDR3 nucleotides: TGTGCCTGGAGTGCCGACTGGGATAATTCACCCCTCCACTTT. This sequence encodes CAWSADWDNSPLHF. The whole variable domain, remainder taken from reference TRBV30 and TRBJ1-6, is SQTIHQWPATLVQPVGSPLSLECTVEGTSNPNLYWYRQAAGRGLQLLFYSVGIGQISSEVPQNLSASRPQDRQFILSSKKLLLSDSGFYLCAWSADWDNSPLHFGNGTRLTVT.

J is TRBJ2-3 and V is TRBV5-4, with 7 bases matching TRBD2. With 5 bases clipped from V and 0 bases from J, the junction kept 3 bases outside the gene matches. CDR1 is SGHNT and CDR2 is YYREEE in the germline V gene (reference sequence). This CDR3 contains 14 residues. CDR3 bases: TGTGCCAGCAGGTCTAGCGGAAGCACAGATACGCAGTATTTT. Amino acids: CASRSSGSTDTQYF.

V usage is TRBV2 and J usage is TRBJ2-3; 8 nucleotides align to TRBD2. V shed 1 base and J 3 bases; nucleotides not matched to a gene: 6. Germline loops: CDR1 SNHLY, CDR2 FYNNEI. This CDR3 is built from 16 residues. The CDR3 region has the DNA TGTGCCAGCAGTGAAGGAGCTAGCGGGCATACAGATACGCAGTATTTT. This codes for CASSEGASGHTDTQYF.

The rearrangement joins TRBV6-6 to TRBJ1-4; no firm D call. Trimming removed 8 bases from V and 5 bases from J, with 9 bases in between. Germline V gives CDR1 MNHNY, CDR2 SVGAGI (reference sequence). This CDR3 has 12 residues. The CDR3 is CASAMANEKLFF. CDR3 DNA sequence: TGTGCCAGCGCTATGGCGAATGAAAAACTGTTTTTT.

J is TRBJ2-6 and V is TRBV24-1; no reliable D call. The V end was cut by 2 bases, the J end by 0 bases, with 13 bases between. The CDR3 is 18 amino acids. Germline-derived CDR1 and CDR2 are KGHDR and SFDVKD. This CDR3 reads CATSDSVALSSGANVLTF. In DNA, the CDR3 is TGTGCCACCAGTGATTCGGTGGCGTTAAGCTCTGGGGCCAACGTCCTGACTTTC.